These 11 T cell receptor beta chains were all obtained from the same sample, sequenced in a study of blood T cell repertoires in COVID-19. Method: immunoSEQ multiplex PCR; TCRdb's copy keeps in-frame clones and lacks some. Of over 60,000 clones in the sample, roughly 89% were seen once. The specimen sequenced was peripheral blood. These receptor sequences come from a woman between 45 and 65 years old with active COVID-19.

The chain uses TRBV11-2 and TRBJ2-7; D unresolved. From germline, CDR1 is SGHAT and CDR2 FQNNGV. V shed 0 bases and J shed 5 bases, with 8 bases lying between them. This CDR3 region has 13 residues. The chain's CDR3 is CASSLELGDEQYF. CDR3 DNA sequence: TGTGCCAGCAGCTTAGAACTTGGAGACGAGCAGTACTTC. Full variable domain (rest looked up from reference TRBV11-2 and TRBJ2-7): EAGVAQSPRYKIIEKRQSVAFWCNPISGHATLYWYQQILGQGPKLLIQFQNNGVVDDSQLPKDRFSAERLKGVDSTLKIQPAKLEDSAVYLCASSLELGDEQYFGPGTRLTVT.

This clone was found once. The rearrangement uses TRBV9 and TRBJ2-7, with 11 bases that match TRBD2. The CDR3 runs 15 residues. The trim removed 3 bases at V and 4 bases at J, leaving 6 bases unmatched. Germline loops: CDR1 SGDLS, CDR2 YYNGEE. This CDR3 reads CASSATSGNRYEQYF. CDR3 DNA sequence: TGTGCCAGCAGCGCGACTAGCGGGAATAGGTACGAGCAGTACTTC.

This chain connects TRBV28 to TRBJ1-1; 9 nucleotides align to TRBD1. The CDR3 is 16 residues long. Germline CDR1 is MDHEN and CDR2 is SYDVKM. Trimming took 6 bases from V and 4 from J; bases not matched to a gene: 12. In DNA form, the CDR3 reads TGTGCCAGCAGCCGGACCTCGGGACAGGGCGGCACTGAAGCTTTCTTT. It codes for CASSRTSGQGGTEAFF.

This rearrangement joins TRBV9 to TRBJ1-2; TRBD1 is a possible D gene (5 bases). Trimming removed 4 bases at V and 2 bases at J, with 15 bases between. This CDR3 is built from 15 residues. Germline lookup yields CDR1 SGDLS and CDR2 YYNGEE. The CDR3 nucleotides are TGTGCCAGCAGCCCTAGGGCAGGGTTAAACTATGGCTACACCTTC. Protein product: CASSPRAGLNYGYTF.

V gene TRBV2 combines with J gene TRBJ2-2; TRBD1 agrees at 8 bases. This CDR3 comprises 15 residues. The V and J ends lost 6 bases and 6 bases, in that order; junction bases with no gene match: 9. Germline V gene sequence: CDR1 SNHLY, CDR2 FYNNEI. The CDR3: CASRFSGGPAGELFF. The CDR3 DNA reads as TGTGCCAGCAGATTCTCAGGGGGCCCCGCCGGGGAGCTGTTTTTT.

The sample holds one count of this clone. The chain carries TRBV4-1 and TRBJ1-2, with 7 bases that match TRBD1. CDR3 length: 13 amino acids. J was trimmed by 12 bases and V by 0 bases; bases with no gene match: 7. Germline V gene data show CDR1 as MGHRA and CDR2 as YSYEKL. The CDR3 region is CASSQEKGQSHTF. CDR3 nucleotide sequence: TGCGCCAGCAGCCAAGAGAAGGGACAGAGCCACACCTTC.

CDR3 in amino acids: CASSLAGSRTEAFF. For the CDR3, the DNA is TGTGCCAGCAGCTTGGCCGGTTCCCGCACTGAAGCTTTCTTT. This rearrangement joins TRBV5-4 to TRBJ1-1; unclear D gene. Trimming took 0 bases from V and 4 from J, leaving 10 bases between them. The CDR3 spans 14 residues. Germline loops: CDR1 SGHNT, CDR2 YYREEE (reference sequence).

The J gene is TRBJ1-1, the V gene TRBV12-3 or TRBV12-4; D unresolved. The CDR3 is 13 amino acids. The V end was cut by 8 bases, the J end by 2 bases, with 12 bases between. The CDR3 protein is CASHRGDNTEAFF. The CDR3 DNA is TGTGCCAGCCACCGCGGGGATAACACTGAAGCTTTCTTT.

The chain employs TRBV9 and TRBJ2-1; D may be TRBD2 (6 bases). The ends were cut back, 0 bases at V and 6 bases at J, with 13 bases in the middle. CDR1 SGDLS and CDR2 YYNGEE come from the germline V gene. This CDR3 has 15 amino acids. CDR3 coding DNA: TGTGCCAGCAGCGTAGTGGCGGGAATGGGCAATGAGCAGTTCTTC. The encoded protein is CASSVVAGMGNEQFF.

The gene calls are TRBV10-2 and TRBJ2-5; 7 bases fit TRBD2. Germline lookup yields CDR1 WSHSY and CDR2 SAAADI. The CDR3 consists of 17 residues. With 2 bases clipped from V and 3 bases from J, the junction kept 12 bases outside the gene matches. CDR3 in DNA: TGCGCCAGCAGTGAGCCCGTCCGGGCTAGCGGTAAAGAGACCCAGTACTTC. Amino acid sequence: CASSEPVRASGKETQYF.

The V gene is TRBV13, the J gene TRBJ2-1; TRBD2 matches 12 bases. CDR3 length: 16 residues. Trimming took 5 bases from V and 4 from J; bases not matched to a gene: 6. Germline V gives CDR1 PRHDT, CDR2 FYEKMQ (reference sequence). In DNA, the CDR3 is TGTGCCAGCAGCCCCCCTAGCGGGAGGGCGTACAATGAGCAGTTCTTC. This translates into CASSPPSGRAYNEQFF.